Presented here are 11 T cell receptor beta chains from one specimen sequenced in a study of blood T cell repertoires in COVID-19. Using immunoSEQ multiplex PCR, the repertoire was profiled, and TCRdb retains in-frame clones only, with some absent. Of approximately 240,000 clones in the sample, approximately 86% were seen once. Sequencing was performed on peripheral blood. These receptors were collected from a woman aged 30 to 39 with COVID-19, enrolled during active disease.

V is TRBV19 and J is TRBJ1-2; D call uncertain. Germline V CDR1 and CDR2: LNHDA, SQIVND (reference sequence). Deletions cut 5 bases from V and 3 bases from J, with 10 bases between. The CDR3 contains 13 residues. CDR3 residues: CASSEVDYYGYTF. Written as DNA, the CDR3 is TGTGCCAGTAGTGAGGTGGACTACTATGGCTACACCTTC.

V is TRBV19 and J is TRBJ1-3; a possible D gene is TRBD1 (5 bases). Trimming removed 6 bases from V and 4 bases from J, with 10 bases in between. This CDR3 region has 13 residues. Germline CDR1 is LNHDA and CDR2 is SQIVND (reference sequence). As DNA, the CDR3 is TGTGCCAGTAGACAGGTCTGGGGAAACACCATATATTTT. As protein: CASRQVWGNTIYF.

The J gene is TRBJ1-4, the V gene TRBV9, with 7 bases fitting TRBD1. This CDR3 contains 15 residues. Germline CDR1 SGDLS, CDR2 YYNGEE. The junction had 4 bases not matched to a gene; V was cut back by 2 bases and J by 3 bases. CDR3 DNA: TGTGCCAGCAGCGTTAAAGACAGGGCTAATGAAAAACTGTTTTTT. Protein sequence: CASSVKDRANEKLFF.

This clone was detected only a few times. The chain employs TRBV15 and TRBJ2-7; D possibly corresponds to TRBD1 (5 bases). The CDR3 is 13 amino acids. In germline, CDR1 is LNHNV, CDR2 YYDKDF (reference sequence). Between the trimmed V and J ends, which lost 4 bases and 6 bases, there was a span of 13 bases. In DNA form, the CDR3 reads TGTGCCACCAGCATTTCAGGGCAAGGCGAGCAGTACTTC. Its translation: CATSISGQGEQYF.

This clone was seen just once. The chain is built from TRBV29-1 and TRBJ2-7; D gene unclear. V was clipped by 3 bases and J by 0 bases, with 9 bases between them. The CDR3 totals 13 residues. Germline assignment: CDR1 SQVTM and CDR2 ANQGSEA. The CDR3 protein is CSVDNRSSYEQYF. CDR3 DNA: TGCAGCGTTGATAACCGGAGCTCCTACGAGCAGTACTTC.

The J gene is TRBJ2-7, the V gene TRBV30; tentative D call: TRBD2 (6 bases). Trimming cost V 5 bases and J 6 bases, with 14 bases left between them. There are 12 residues in the CDR3. The germline gives CDR1 GTSNPN, CDR2 SVGIG (reference sequence). CDR3 bases: TGTGCCTGGTTTAGCGGCAGGTCCGAGCAGTACTTC. Protein product: CAWFSGRSEQYF.

The chain is built from TRBV27 and TRBJ1-6; a possible D gene is TRBD1 (6 bases). Germline loops: CDR1 MNHEY, CDR2 SMNVEV (reference sequence). There are 15 residues in the CDR3. The germline V and J ends were trimmed by 5 bases and 5 bases, with 13 bases remaining between them. The CDR3 coding sequence is TGTGCCAGCAGTACCTCGACAGGACATAATTCACCCCTCCACTTT. Translation gives CASSTSTGHNSPLHF.

The CDR3 region is CATSGLGGDPNQPQHF. CDR3 sequence (DNA): TGTGCCACCAGTGGGTTGGGGGGGGATCCCAATCAGCCCCAGCATTTT. The rearrangement links TRBV24-1 to TRBJ1-5; D possibly corresponds to TRBD1 (5 bases). This CDR3 contains 16 residues. Trimming removed 5 bases at V and 3 bases at J, with 16 bases between. The V gene's germline CDR1 is KGHDR and CDR2 SFDVKD.

V usage is TRBV2 and J usage is TRBJ2-7; TRBD2 matches at 9 bases. The CDR3 spans 15 residues. Germline CDR1 reads SNHLY; CDR2 reads FYNNEI. After removal of 6 bases from V and 2 bases from J, the junction contained 8 bases not matched to a gene. The CDR3 protein is CASRTSGGNPYEQYF. The CDR3 nucleotides are TGTGCCAGCAGGACGAGCGGGGGGAACCCCTACGAGCAGTACTTC.

The V call is TRBV7-2, the J call TRBJ2-1; 10 nucleotides match TRBD1. The CDR3 sequence is 18 residues long. J gave up 1 base and V 2 bases, and 8 bases lay outside the gene matches. Per the germline V gene, CDR1 is SGHTA and CDR2 is FQGNSA. The CDR3: CASSLLGQGRFSYNEQFF. CDR3 bases: TGTGCCAGCAGCTTACTGGGACAGGGGCGTTTTTCCTACAATGAGCAGTTCTTC.

V is TRBV5-4 and J is TRBJ2-7; TRBD1 matches 9 bases. The V gene's germline CDR1 is SGHNT and CDR2 YYREEE (reference sequence). CDR3 size: 15 residues. V dropped 0 bases and J dropped 5; count of bases not matched to a gene: 6. The CDR3, as DNA: TGTGCCAGCAGCTTGGGGAAAGGGACAGGGAACGAGCAGTACTTC. It is translated as CASSLGKGTGNEQYF.